This T cell receptor beta chain was captured in a study of T cells in Graves' hyperthyroidism and ophthalmopathy. On the study more broadly: Specimen type is peripheral blood, collected at initial diagnosis prior to any treatment.

The CDR3 runs to 16 residues. With V trimmed by 0 bases and J by 3 bases, 8 bases remained unmatched. CDR1 and CDR2 (germline): SGHDN, FVKESK. This clonotype showed up just a few times. RNA transcripts yielded amplified TCR beta CDR3 regions. The TCR CDR3 was amplified in a first-round RT-PCR using the HTBI primer set. Via MiXCR, TCRdb re-called the multiplex PCR reads, giving one row per CDR3 protein. The sample gives fewer than 500,000 distinct CDR3 sequences, roughly 15% of which show up once; 15% to 20% is in the top ten. Uncontrolled infection, other autoimmune disease, pregnancy and lactation each barred patients from inclusion.

This chain joins TRBV14 and TRBJ2-7; 7 bases are shared with TRBD1. This clonotype was sampled from a woman under 40 with Graves' ophthalmopathy. Sequenced sample: blood. Written as DNA, the CDR3 is TGTGCCAGCAGCCAAGAAAGGACAGGCCTTTACTACGAGCAGTACTTC. It yields the protein CASSQERTGLYYEQYF.